This TCR beta chain is from a study of blood T cells in healthy people across ages. Study-level background: About one barcoded TCR beta cDNA was captured per two T cells.

Donation came from healthy Caucasian individuals in Russia who were aged roughly 6 to 100. The germline V and J ends were trimmed by 1 base and 8 bases, with 9 bases remaining between them. The CDR3 runs 12 residues. Germline-derived CDR1 and CDR2 are DFQATT and SNEGSKA (reference sequence). It was with a sample-barcoded 5' primer and a J-beta primer mix that a second PCR of roughly 7 to 12 cycles was run. TCRdb independently ran MiXCR on the 5' RACE reads; one entry per CDR3 protein. The sample shows about 1,000,000 distinct CDR3 sequences, 35% to 55% of them seen only once. The material sequenced was blood. The TCR comes from an older woman in good health. The chain uses TRBV20-1 and TRBJ2-1, with TRBD1 as a possible D gene (5 bases). CDR3 residues: CSARGTHYEQFF. CDR3 DNA: TGCAGTGCTAGAGGGACACACTATGAGCAGTTCTTC.